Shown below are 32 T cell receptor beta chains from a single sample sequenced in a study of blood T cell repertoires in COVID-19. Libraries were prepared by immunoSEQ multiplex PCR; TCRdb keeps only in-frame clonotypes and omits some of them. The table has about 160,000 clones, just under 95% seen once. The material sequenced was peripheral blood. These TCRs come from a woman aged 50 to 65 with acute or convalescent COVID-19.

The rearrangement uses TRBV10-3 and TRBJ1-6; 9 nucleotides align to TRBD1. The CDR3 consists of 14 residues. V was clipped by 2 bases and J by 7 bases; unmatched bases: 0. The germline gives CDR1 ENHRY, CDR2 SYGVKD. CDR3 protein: CAISEDRGNSPLHF. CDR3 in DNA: TGTGCCATCAGTGAGGACAGGGGGAATTCACCCCTCCACTTT.

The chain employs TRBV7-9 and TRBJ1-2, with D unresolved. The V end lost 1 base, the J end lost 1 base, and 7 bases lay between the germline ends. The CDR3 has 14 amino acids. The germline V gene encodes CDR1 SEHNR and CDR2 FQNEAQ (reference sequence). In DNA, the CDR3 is TGTGCCAGCAGCTTAGAAACAGTTAACTATGGCTACACCTTC. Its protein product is CASSLETVNYGYTF.

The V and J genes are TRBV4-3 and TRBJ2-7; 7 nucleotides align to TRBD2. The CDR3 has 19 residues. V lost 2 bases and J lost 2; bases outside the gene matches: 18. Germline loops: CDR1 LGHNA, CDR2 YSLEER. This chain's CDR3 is CASSQWVTQGREAPYEQYF. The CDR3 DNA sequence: TGCGCCAGCAGCCAATGGGTAACTCAGGGACGGGAGGCCCCCTACGAGCAGTACTTC.

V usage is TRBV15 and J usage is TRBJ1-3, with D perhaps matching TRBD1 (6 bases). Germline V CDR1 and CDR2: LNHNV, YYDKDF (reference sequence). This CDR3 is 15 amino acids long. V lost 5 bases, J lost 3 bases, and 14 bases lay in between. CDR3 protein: CATSARQVLGNTIYF. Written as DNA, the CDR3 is TGTGCCACCAGCGCCCGACAGGTGCTTGGAAACACCATATATTTT.

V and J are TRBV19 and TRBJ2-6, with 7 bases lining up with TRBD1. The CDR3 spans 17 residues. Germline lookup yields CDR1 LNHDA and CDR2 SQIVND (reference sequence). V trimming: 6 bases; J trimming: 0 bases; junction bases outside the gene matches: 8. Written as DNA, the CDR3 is TGTGCCAGTAGCGGGACAGACTATCGCTCTGGGGCCAACGTCCTGACTTTC. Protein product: CASSGTDYRSGANVLTF.

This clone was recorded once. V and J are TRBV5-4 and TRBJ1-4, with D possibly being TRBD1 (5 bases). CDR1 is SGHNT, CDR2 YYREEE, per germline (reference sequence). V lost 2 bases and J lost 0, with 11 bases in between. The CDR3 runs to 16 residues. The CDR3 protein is CASSFQGPATNEKLFF. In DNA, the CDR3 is TGTGCCAGCAGCTTCCAGGGCCCGGCAACTAATGAAAAACTGTTTTTT.

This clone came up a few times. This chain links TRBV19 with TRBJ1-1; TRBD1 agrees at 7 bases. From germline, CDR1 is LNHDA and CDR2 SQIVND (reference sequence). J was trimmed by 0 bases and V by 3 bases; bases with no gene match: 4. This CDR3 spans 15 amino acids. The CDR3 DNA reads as TGTGCCAGTAGTATGGTGACAGGGATGAACACTGAAGCTTTCTTT. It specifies CASSMVTGMNTEAFF. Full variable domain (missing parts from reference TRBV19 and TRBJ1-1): DGGITQSPKYLFRKEGQNVTLSCEQNLNHDAMYWYRQDPGQGLRLIYYSQIVNDFQKGDIAEGYSVSREKKESFPLTVTSAQKNPTAFYLCASSMVTGMNTEAFFGQGTRLTVV.

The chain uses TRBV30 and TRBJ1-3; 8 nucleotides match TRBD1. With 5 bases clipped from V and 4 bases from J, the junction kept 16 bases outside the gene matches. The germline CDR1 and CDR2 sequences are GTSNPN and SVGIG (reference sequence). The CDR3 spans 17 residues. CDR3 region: CAWAVGQGFQAGNTIYF. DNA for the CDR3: TGTGCCTGGGCTGTAGGACAGGGCTTCCAGGCGGGAAACACCATATATTTT.

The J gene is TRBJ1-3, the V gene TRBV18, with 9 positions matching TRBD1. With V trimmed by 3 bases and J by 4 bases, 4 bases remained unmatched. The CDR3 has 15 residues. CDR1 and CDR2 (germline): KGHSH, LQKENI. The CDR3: CASSPKGQGGNTIYF. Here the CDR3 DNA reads TGTGCCAGCTCACCTAAGGGACAGGGAGGAAACACCATATATTTT.

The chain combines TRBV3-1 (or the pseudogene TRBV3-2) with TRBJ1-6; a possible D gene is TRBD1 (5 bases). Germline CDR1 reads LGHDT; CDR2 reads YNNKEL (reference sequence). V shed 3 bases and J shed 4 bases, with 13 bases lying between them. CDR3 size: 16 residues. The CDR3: CASSQEKGDYNSPLHF. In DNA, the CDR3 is TGTGCCAGCAGCCAGGAGAAAGGGGATTATAATTCACCCCTCCACTTT.

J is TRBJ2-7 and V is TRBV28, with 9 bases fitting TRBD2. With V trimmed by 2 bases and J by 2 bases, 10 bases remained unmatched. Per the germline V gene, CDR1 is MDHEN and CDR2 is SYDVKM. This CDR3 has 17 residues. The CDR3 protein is CASSLGVAGDLTYEQYF. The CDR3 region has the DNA TGTGCCAGCAGTTTAGGGGTAGCGGGGGATCTTACCTACGAGCAGTACTTC.

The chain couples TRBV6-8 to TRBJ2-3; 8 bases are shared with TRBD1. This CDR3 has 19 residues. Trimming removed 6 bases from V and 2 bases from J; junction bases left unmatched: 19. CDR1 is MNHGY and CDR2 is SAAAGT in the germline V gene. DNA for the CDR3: TGTGCCAGCAGCCCACAGGACAGGGAAGGAGGGAGATTCACAGATACGCAGTATTTT. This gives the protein CASSPQDREGGRFTDTQYF.

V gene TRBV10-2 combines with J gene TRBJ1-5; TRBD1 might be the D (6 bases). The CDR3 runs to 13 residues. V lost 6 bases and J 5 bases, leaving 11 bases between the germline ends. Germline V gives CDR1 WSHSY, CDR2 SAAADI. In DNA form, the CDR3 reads TGCGCCAGCAGGGGGGCTGGATATCAGCCCCAGCATTTT. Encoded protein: CASRGAGYQPQHF.

The CDR3 DNA reads as TGTGCCAGCAGTGTTTATCCGGCGAAGATCCAGGGGGCGCGTGGAAACACCATATATTTT. This encodes CASSVYPAKIQGARGNTIYF. This chain uses TRBV6-4 with TRBJ1-3; the match to TRBD1 covers 8 bases. V gave up 4 bases and J gave up 3 bases; unmatched junction bases: 20. The CDR3 spans 20 residues. The germline gives CDR1 MRHNA, CDR2 SNTAGT.

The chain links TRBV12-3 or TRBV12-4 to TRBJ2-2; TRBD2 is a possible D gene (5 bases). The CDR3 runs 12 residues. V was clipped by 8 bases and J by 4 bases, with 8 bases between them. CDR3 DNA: TGTGCCAGCCGGGAAGGCACCGGGGAGCTGTTTTTT. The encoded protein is CASREGTGELFF.

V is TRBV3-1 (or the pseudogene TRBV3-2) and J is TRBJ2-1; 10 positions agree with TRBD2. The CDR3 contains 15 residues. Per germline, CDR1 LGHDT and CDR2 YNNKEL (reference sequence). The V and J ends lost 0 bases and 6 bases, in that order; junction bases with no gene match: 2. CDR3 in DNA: TGTGCCAGCAGCCAAGATCCTAGCGGGAGCAATGAGCAGTTCTTC. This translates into CASSQDPSGSNEQFF.

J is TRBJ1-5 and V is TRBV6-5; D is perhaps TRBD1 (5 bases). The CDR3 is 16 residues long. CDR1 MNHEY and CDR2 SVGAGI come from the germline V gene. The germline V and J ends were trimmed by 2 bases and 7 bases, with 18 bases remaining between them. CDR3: CASSYLVEGVGQPQHF. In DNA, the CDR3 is TGTGCCAGCAGTTACCTTGTGGAAGGGGTGGGGCAGCCCCAGCATTTT.

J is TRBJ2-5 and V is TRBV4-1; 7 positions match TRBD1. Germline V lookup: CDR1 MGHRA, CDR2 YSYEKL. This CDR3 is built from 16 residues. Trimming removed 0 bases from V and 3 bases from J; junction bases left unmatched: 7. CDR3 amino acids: CASSQEILGQKETQYF. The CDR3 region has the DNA TGCGCCAGCAGCCAAGAGATTTTGGGACAGAAAGAGACCCAGTACTTC.

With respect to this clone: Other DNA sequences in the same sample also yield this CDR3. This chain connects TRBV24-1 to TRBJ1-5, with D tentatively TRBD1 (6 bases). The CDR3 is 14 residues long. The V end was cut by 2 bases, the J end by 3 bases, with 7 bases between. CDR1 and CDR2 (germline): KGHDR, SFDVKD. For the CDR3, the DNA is TGTGCCACCAGTGATTCAGGGGACAATCAGCCCCAGCATTTT. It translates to CATSDSGDNQPQHF.

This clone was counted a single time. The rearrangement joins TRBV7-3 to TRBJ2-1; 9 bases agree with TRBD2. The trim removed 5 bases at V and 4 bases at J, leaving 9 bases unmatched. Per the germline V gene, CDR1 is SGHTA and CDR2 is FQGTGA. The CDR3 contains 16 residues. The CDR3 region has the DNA TGTGCCAGCAGCCTTTCGGGGCGGGAGGGTTACAATGAGCAGTTCTTC. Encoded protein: CASSLSGREGYNEQFF.

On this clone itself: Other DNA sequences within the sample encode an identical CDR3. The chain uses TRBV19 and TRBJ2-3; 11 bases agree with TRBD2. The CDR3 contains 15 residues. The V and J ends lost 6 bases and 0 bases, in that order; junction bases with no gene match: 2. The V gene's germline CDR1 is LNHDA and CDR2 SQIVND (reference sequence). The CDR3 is CASSRLAGSTDTQYF. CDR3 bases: TGTGCCAGTAGCCGACTAGCGGGGAGCACAGATACGCAGTATTTT.

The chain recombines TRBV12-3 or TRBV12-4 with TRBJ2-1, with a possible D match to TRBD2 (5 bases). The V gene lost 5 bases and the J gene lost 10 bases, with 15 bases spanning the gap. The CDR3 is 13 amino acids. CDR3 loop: CASSRTDEVEQFF. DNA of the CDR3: TGTGCCAGCAGTAGGACTGACGAGGTGGAGCAGTTCTTC.

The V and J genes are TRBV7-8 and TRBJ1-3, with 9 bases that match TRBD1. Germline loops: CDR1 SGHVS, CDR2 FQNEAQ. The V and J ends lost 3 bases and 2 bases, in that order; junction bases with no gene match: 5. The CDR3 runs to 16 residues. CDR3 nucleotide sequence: TGTGCCAGCAGCTTGCGAAGGACAGGGGCTGGAAACACCATATATTTT. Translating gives CASSLRRTGAGNTIYF.

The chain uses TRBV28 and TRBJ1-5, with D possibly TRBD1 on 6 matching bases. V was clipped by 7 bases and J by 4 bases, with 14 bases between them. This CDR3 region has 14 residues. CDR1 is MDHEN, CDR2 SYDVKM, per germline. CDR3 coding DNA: TGTGCCAGCACCGAAACACAGGGAAATCAGCCCCAGCATTTT. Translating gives CASTETQGNQPQHF.

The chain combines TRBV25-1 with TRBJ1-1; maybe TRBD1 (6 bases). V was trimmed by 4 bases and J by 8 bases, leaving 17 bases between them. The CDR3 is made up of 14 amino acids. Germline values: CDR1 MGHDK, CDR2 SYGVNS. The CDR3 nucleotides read TGTGCCAGCAGTGGCGTGTGGAACAGGGAAGAAGCTTTCTTT. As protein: CASSGVWNREEAFF.

The DNA for the CDR3 is TGTGCCAGCAGCCAAGTTACGGGGGTCGGTGAAACTGAAGCTTTCTTT. Its protein product is CASSQVTGVGETEAFF. The V and J genes are TRBV3-1 (or the pseudogene TRBV3-2) and TRBJ1-1; possible D gene TRBD1, 5 bases. The V gene lost 1 base and the J gene lost 5 bases, with 17 bases spanning the gap. The CDR3 extends over 16 amino acids. Germline CDR1 reads LGHDT; CDR2 reads YNNKEL (reference sequence).

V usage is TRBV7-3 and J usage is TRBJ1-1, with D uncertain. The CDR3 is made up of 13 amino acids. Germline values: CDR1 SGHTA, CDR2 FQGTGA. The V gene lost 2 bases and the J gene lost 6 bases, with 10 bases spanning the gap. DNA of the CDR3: TGTGCCAGCAGCTTAGCGCGGGGAGCTGAAGCTTTCTTT. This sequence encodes CASSLARGAEAFF.

CDR3 loop: CASSLDELGYTF. For the CDR3, the DNA is TGTGCCAGCAGCTTAGACGAACTTGGCTACACCTTC. The V call is TRBV13, the J call TRBJ1-2, with D hard to call. CDR3 length equals 12 residues. Trimming took 1 base from V and 7 from J, leaving 7 bases between them. The germline V gene encodes CDR1 PRHDT and CDR2 FYEKMQ (reference sequence).

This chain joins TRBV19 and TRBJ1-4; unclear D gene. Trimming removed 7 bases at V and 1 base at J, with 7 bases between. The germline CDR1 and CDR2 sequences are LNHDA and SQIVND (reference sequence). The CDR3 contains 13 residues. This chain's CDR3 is CASTRGTNEKLFF. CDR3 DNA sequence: TGTGCCAGTACCCGGGGAACTAATGAAAAACTGTTTTTT.

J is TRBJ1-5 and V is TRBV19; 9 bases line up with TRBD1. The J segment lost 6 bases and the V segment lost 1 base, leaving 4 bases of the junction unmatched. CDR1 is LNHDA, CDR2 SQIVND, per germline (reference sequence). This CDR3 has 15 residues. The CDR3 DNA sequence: TGTGCCAGTAGTATAGGGACAGGGGTCCCTCAGCCCCAGCATTTT. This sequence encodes CASSIGTGVPQPQHF.

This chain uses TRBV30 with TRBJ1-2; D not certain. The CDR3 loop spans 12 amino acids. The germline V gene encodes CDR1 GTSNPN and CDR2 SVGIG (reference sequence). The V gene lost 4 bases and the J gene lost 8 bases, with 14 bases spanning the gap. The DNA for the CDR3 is TGTGCCTGGACGGCGTTATCGGGGGGCTACACCTTC. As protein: CAWTALSGGYTF.

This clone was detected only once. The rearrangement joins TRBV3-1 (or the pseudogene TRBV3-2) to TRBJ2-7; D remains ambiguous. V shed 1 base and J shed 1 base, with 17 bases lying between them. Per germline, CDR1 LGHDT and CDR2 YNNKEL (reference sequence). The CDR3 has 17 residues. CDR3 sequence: CASSQGSWPKTSYEQYF. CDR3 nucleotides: TGTGCCAGCAGCCAAGGCTCATGGCCGAAAACATCCTACGAGCAGTACTTC.